Each of the 25 T cell receptor beta chains below was sequenced from the same sample in a study of cytomegalovirus exposure and HLA in healthy donors (dated by TCRdb to the late 2010s). The library relied on the immunoSEQ multiplex PCR assay. A mixture of 60 forward primers for TCR Vbeta segments and 13 reverse primers for TCR Jbeta segments was used in the multiplex PCR. TCRdb holds this immuneACCESS table with in-frame rearrangements only. Some clones are missing; in checked studies, unresolved V genes explain under half, and the rest has no known cause. Within this sample are about 140,000 clones, with around two thirds of them counted one time only. The leading ten clones occupy less than 11% of the sample. The specimen was PBMCs. The source is a man younger than 45 in good health and CMV-seropositive.

This clone was seen a few times. This chain connects TRBV18 to TRBJ2-1; 7 nucleotides agree with TRBD1. The trim removed 2 bases at V and 1 base at J, leaving 8 bases unmatched. Per the germline V gene, CDR1 is KGHSH and CDR2 is LQKENI. The CDR3 sequence is 17 residues long. DNA of the CDR3: TGTGCCAGCTCACCATTCCCCCAGGGACAGTCCTACAATGAGCAGTTCTTC. Translation gives CASSPFPQGQSYNEQFF. The full variable domain, with the rest looked up from reference TRBV18 and TRBJ2-1, is NAGVMQNPRHLVRRRGQEARLRCSPMKGHSHVYWYRQLPEEGLKFMVYLQKENIIDESGMPKERFSAEFPKEGPSILRIQQVVRGDSAAYFCASSPFPQGQSYNEQFFGPGTRLTVL.

The chain is built from TRBV9 and TRBJ2-5; 7 bases match TRBD2. After removal of 3 bases from V and 7 bases from J, the junction contained 3 bases not matched to a gene. The CDR3 is made up of 12 amino acids. The germline V gene has CDR1 SGDLS and CDR2 YYNGEE. As DNA, the CDR3 is TGTGCCAGCAGCGAGCCTAGCGGGACCCAGTACTTC. Its protein product is CASSEPSGTQYF.

V gene TRBV7-9 combines with J gene TRBJ1-5; D possibly corresponds to TRBD1 (6 bases). This CDR3 has 16 residues. Germline assignment: CDR1 SEHNR and CDR2 FQNEAQ (reference sequence). The germline V and J ends were trimmed by 5 bases and 0 bases, with 14 bases remaining between them. The CDR3 nucleotides are TGTGCCAGCAGCCCCGCCAGGGGCGATAGCAATCAGCCCCAGCATTTT. Its translation is CASSPARGDSNQPQHF.

V and J are TRBV7-6 and TRBJ2-7, with TRBD2 matching 12 bases. The CDR3 contains 17 residues. Germline trimming cut 1 base from V and 2 bases from J; bases unmatched to any gene: 6. Germline V lookup: CDR1 SGHVS, CDR2 FNYEAQ. CDR3 sequence (DNA): TGTGCCAGCAGCTTAGGGACTAGCGGGATTGTCCCCTACGAGCAGTACTTC. It specifies CASSLGTSGIVPYEQYF.

The J gene is TRBJ1-5, the V gene TRBV19, with 7 positions matching TRBD1. This CDR3 is built from 15 residues. V gave up 3 bases and J gave up 6 bases; unmatched junction bases: 8. CDR1 is LNHDA and CDR2 is SQIVND in the germline V gene (reference sequence). The CDR3 DNA sequence: TGTGCCAGTAGTATTGGGACAGCCGGGAGTCAGCCCCAGCATTTT. This gives the protein CASSIGTAGSQPQHF.

The chain employs TRBV11-3 and TRBJ2-1; no reliable D call. V was trimmed by 1 base and J by 0 bases, leaving 7 bases between them. This CDR3 spans 15 amino acids. Germline lookup yields CDR1 SGHNT and CDR2 YENEEA. The CDR3 bases are TGTGCCAGCAGCTTAGCCAGGCTCTCCTACAATGAGCAGTTCTTC. It codes for CASSLARLSYNEQFF.

The chain recombines TRBV2 with TRBJ1-5; 9 nucleotides agree with TRBD1. This CDR3 is built from 15 residues. Germline CDR1 SNHLY, CDR2 FYNNEI. V trimming: 6 bases; J trimming: 4 bases; junction bases outside the gene matches: 7. CDR3 in amino acids: CASSRTGAKNQPQHF. The DNA of the CDR3 is TGTGCCAGCAGCCGGACAGGGGCAAAGAATCAGCCCCAGCATTTT.

The table lists this clone with a count of one. The chain carries TRBV27 and TRBJ1-1; 11 positions match TRBD1. The CDR3 has 15 residues. Unmatched junction bases numbered 3, after V lost 3 bases and J lost 3 bases. The germline gives CDR1 MNHEY, CDR2 SMNVEV (reference sequence). CDR3 protein: CASSLDRGLHTEAFF. The CDR3 bases are TGTGCCAGCAGTTTGGACAGGGGGCTGCACACTGAAGCTTTCTTT.

The gene calls are TRBV6-1 and TRBJ1-1; tentatively, D is TRBD1 (6 bases). From germline, CDR1 is MNHNS and CDR2 SASEGT. The CDR3 contains 15 residues. V was shortened by 6 bases and J by 0 bases, with 14 bases between the two germline ends. The CDR3 loop reads CASRGNRAMNTEAFF. In nucleotides, the CDR3 is TGTGCCAGCAGGGGTAACAGGGCCATGAACACTGAAGCTTTCTTT.

The chain combines TRBV7-3 with TRBJ2-3; 7 bases align to TRBD1. V shed 5 bases and J 1 base; nucleotides not matched to a gene: 6. CDR3 length: 15 amino acids. Per the germline V gene, CDR1 is SGHTA and CDR2 is FQGTGA. The CDR3 nucleotides are TGTGCCAGCAGCCTCACAGGGGAAGGCACAGATACGCAGTATTTT. Translating it yields CASSLTGEGTDTQYF.

CDR3 coding DNA: TGTGCCAGCAGTTACTCTCAACGGAGGGGTGAAGCTTTCTTT. It specifies CASSYSQRRGEAFF. The chain links TRBV6-5 to TRBJ1-1; D is possibly TRBD1 (5 bases). Trimming took off 0 bases at V and 7 bases at J, with 12 bases between the two ends. Germline CDR1 and CDR2: MNHEY and SVGAGI. This CDR3 is built from 14 residues.

This clone was seen once. This sequence joins TRBV7-9 and TRBJ2-1; 8 bases align to TRBD2. The V gene end was trimmed by 0 bases and the J gene end by 4 bases; junction bases not matched to a gene: 2. The CDR3 sequence is 15 residues long. Germline V gene sequence: CDR1 SEHNR, CDR2 FQNEAQ (reference sequence). CDR3 sequence: CASSLAAGGYNEQFF. CDR3 coding DNA: TGTGCCAGCAGCTTAGCGGCGGGGGGATACAATGAGCAGTTCTTC.

The V call is TRBV7-6, the J call TRBJ2-1; 7 positions match TRBD2. J gave up 12 bases and V 1 base, and 3 bases lay outside the gene matches. The germline V gene has CDR1 SGHVS and CDR2 FNYEAQ. This CDR3 region has 12 residues. The CDR3 loop is CASSLEGEGQFF. CDR3 nucleotide sequence: TGTGCCAGCAGCTTAGAAGGGGAGGGGCAGTTCTTC. Together with reference TRBV7-6 and TRBJ2-1, the CDR3 gives the full variable domain: GAGVSQSPRYKVTKRGQDVALRCDPISGHVSLYWYRQALGQGPEFLTYFNYEAQQDKSGLPNDRFSAERPEGSISTLTIQRTEQRDSAMYRCASSLEGEGQFFGPGTRLTVL.

The V and J genes are TRBV7-6 and TRBJ1-5, with 7 nucleotides matching TRBD1. Germline V gene lookup returns CDR1 SGHVS and CDR2 FNYEAQ. V gave up 1 base and J gave up 3 bases; unmatched junction bases: 6. The CDR3 is 16 amino acids. The CDR3 region has the DNA TGTGCCAGCAGCTTAGGAGGGGGCTTAATCAATCAGCCCCAGCATTTT. Amino acids: CASSLGGGLINQPQHF.

V and J are TRBV9 and TRBJ2-5; TRBD2 might be the D (6 bases). CDR1 is SGDLS, CDR2 YYNGEE, per germline. This CDR3 has 14 residues. Trimming cost V 4 bases and J 5 bases, with 15 bases left between them. This chain's CDR3 is CASSPAGTGETQYF. DNA for the CDR3: TGTGCCAGCAGCCCAGCCGGGACTGGGGAGACCCAGTACTTC. Together with reference TRBV9 and TRBJ2-5, the CDR3 gives the full variable domain: DSGVTQTPKHLITATGQRVTLRCSPRSGDLSVYWYQQSLDQGLQFLIQYYNGEERAKGNILERFSAQQFPDLHSELNLSSLELGDSALYFCASSPAGTGETQYFGPGTRLLVL.

This chain uses TRBV6-6 with TRBJ2-7; TRBD1 matches at 9 bases. Unmatched junction bases numbered 10, after V lost 6 bases and J lost 1 base. Germline loops: CDR1 MNHNY, CDR2 SVGAGI (reference sequence). The CDR3 has 16 amino acids. In DNA, the CDR3 is TGTGCCAGCAGCCCCCGACCGGGACAGGGTTCCTACGAGCAGTACTTC. Protein: CASSPRPGQGSYEQYF.

This chain connects TRBV5-1 to TRBJ2-2, with no clear D. The CDR3 sequence is 14 residues long. Trimming removed 1 base at V and 1 base at J, with 5 bases between. CDR1 is SGHRS, CDR2 YFSETQ, per germline. DNA for the CDR3: TGCGCCAGCAGCTTGAGCCAGAACACCGGGGAGCTGTTTTTT. It specifies CASSLSQNTGELFF.

V is TRBV2 and J is TRBJ1-1, with 9 bases matching TRBD1. Germline V gene lookup returns CDR1 SNHLY and CDR2 FYNNEI. CDR3 size: 16 residues. Unmatched junction bases numbered 13, after V lost 6 bases and J lost 5 bases. The CDR3, as DNA: TGTGCCAGCAGGCCCGGACAGGGGAGGTTGGGGACTGAAGCTTTCTTT. Translated, it gives CASRPGQGRLGTEAFF.

This clone was observed a handful of times. This chain connects TRBV6-6 to TRBJ1-5; 7 positions match TRBD1. CDR1 and CDR2 (germline): MNHNY, SVGAGI (reference sequence). V was clipped by 6 bases and J by 5 bases; unmatched bases: 13. The CDR3 spans 16 residues. The CDR3 DNA is TGTGCCAGCAGCTACGGGGGCAGGGGGATTTATCAGCCCCAGCATTTT. Translation gives CASSYGGRGIYQPQHF.

Only one count was recorded for this clone. The chain links TRBV27 to TRBJ2-3; D not certain. Germline lookup yields CDR1 MNHEY and CDR2 SMNVEV (reference sequence). CDR3 size: 13 residues. Trimming stripped 4 bases from V and 2 bases from J, with 7 bases between. CDR3 amino acids: CASSSVYTDTQYF. The CDR3 DNA reads TGTGCCAGCAGTTCCGTCTACACAGATACGCAGTATTTT.

V and J are TRBV28 and TRBJ1-1; D is possibly TRBD1 (5 bases). CDR1 is MDHEN, CDR2 SYDVKM, per germline. V lost 8 bases and J 8 bases, leaving 18 bases between the germline ends. This CDR3 has 13 residues. The CDR3, as DNA: TGTGCCAGCCTTCGGGCGGGGCTTAGGGAAGCTTTCTTT. It specifies CASLRAGLREAFF.

This sequence joins TRBV19 and TRBJ1-2; tentatively, D is TRBD1 (6 bases). Trimming left V 5 bases short and J 3 bases short, with 22 bases between. The CDR3 covers 17 residues. The V gene's germline CDR1 is LNHDA and CDR2 SQIVND (reference sequence). CDR3 region: CASSARTGSSLDYGYTF. CDR3 nucleotide sequence: TGTGCCAGTAGTGCTCGTACAGGGTCTAGCTTAGACTATGGCTACACCTTC.

The V call is TRBV27, the J call TRBJ1-4; maybe TRBD1 (6 bases). The germline V and J ends were trimmed by 4 bases and 8 bases, with 14 bases remaining between them. The germline V gene encodes CDR1 MNHEY and CDR2 SMNVEV (reference sequence). The CDR3 spans 14 residues. CDR3 nucleotides: TGTGCCAGCAGTTGGGGCAGGGGAGTCGAAAAACTGTTTTTT. As protein: CASSWGRGVEKLFF.

This clone has just one count. The CDR3, as DNA: TGTGCCAGCAGTGGGACAGGGGGTATGAACACTGAAGCTTTCTTT. Its protein product is CASSGTGGMNTEAFF. The rearrangement joins TRBV6-1 to TRBJ1-1; TRBD1 aligns across 10 bases. V lost 4 bases to trimming and J lost 0 bases; unmatched junction nucleotides: 2. Germline CDR1 is MNHNS and CDR2 is SASEGT. The CDR3 loop spans 15 amino acids.

With regard to this clone: One end of the junction is discordant with germline, which a read error may explain. The DNA for the CDR3 is TGTTCCAGCAGTTACGGACAGTTAGACACAGATACGCAGTATTTT. Protein sequence: CSSSYGQLDTDTQYF. The genes are TRBV7-9 and TRBJ2-3, with D tentatively TRBD1 (6 bases). CDR3 length: 15 amino acids. Germline V gives CDR1 SEHNR, CDR2 FQNEAQ (reference sequence). The whole variable domain, filled in from reference TRBV7-9 and TRBJ2-3, reads DTGVSQNPRHKITKRGQNVTFRCDPISEHNRLYWYRQTLGQGPEFLTYFQNEAQLEKSRLLSDRFSAERPKGSFSTLEIQRTEQGDSAMYLCSSSYGQLDTDTQYFGPGTRLTVL.